The present TCR beta chain was sequenced within a study of CD8+ T cells in alopecia areata. Extracted RNA was reverse transcribed into cDNA, the sequencing template. This table comes from immunoSEQ multiplex PCR, and its TCRdb copy is limited to in-frame clones, with some not included. The repertoire holds about 200,000 clones, with more than 30% as singletons. With regard to this clone: Its target is unknown.

The CDR3 loop spans 15 amino acids. V lost 2 bases, J lost 1 base, and 6 bases lay in between. Germline V CDR1 and CDR2: SGHAT, FQDESV (reference sequence). Study observations and caveats: Lesional scalp exceeded normal scalp in clonality, especially in alopecia totalis/universalis. Persistence during tofacitinib was seen for many expanded lesional clones in scalp and blood.

Noted treatment: oral pan-JAK inhibitor, 5-10 mg twice daily. The V call is TRBV11-1, the J call TRBJ2-6, with D perhaps matching TRBD1 (5 bases). Sequenced material: CD4+ T cells sorted from blood, taken at approximately week 30, from a patient treated with tofacitinib. The receptor was isolated from a human donor with alopecia areata. For the CDR3, the DNA is TGTGCCAGCAGCTTAAGGGGATCTGGGGCCAACGTCCTGACTTTC. This translates into CASSLRGSGANVLTF.